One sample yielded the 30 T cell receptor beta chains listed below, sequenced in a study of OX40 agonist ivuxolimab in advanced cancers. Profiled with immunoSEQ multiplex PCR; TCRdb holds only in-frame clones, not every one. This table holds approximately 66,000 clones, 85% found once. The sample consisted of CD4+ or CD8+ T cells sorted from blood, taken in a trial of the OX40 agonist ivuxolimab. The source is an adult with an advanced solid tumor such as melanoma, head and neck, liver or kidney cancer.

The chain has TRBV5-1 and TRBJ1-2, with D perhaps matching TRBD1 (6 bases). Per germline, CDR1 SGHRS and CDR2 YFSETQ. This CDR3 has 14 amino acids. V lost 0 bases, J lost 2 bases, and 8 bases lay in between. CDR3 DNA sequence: TGCGCCAGCAGCTTGGACAGGGTGAACTATGGCTACACCTTC. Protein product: CASSLDRVNYGYTF.

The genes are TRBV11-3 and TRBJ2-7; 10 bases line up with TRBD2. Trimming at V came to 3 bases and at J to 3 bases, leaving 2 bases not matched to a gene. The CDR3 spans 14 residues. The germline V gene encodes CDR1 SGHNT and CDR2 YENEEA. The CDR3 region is CASSLASGSYEQYF. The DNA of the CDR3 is TGTGCCAGCAGCTTGGCTAGCGGGAGCTACGAGCAGTACTTC.

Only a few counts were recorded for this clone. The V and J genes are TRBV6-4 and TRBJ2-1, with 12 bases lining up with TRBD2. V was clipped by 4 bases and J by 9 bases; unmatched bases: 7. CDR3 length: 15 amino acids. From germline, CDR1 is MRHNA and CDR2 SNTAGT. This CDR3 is CASSVTLAGGSEQFF. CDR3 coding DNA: TGTGCCAGCAGTGTCACACTAGCGGGAGGTTCTGAGCAGTTCTTC.

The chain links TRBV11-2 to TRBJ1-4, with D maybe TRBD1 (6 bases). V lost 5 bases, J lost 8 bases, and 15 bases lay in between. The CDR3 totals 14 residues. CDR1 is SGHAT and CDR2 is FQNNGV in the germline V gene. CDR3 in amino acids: CASSLGGGWEKLFF. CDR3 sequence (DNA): TGTGCCAGCAGCCTTGGGGGGGGCTGGGAAAAACTGTTTTTT. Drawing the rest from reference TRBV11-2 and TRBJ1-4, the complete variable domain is EAGVAQSPRYKIIEKRQSVAFWCNPISGHATLYWYQQILGQGPKLLIQFQNNGVVDDSQLPKDRFSAERLKGVDSTLKIQPAKLEDSAVYLCASSLGGGWEKLFFGSGTQLSVL.

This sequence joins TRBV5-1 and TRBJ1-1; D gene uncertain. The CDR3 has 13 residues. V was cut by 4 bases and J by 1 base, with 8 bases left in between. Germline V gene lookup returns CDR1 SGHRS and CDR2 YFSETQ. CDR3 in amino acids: CASSRSPNTEAFF. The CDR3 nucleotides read TGCGCCAGCAGCCGAAGCCCGAACACTGAAGCTTTCTTT. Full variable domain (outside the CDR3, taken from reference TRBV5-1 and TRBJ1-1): KAGVTQTPRYLIKTRGQQVTLSCSPISGHRSVSWYQQTPGQGLQFLFEYFSETQRNKGNFPGRFSGRQFSNSRSEMNVSTLELGDSALYLCASSRSPNTEAFFGQGTRLTVV.

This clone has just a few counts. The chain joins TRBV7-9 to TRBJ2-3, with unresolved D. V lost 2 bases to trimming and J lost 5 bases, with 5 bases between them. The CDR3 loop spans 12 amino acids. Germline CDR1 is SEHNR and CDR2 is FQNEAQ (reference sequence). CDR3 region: CASSLKVDTQYF. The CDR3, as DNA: TGTGCCAGCAGCTTAAAGGTAGATACGCAGTATTTT.

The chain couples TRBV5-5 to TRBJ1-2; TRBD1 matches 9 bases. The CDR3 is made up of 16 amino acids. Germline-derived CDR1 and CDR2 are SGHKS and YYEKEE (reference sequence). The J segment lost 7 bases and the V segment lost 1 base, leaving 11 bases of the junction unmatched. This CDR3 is CASSLWPGLTGGGYTF. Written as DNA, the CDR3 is TGTGCCAGCAGCTTGTGGCCCGGGCTGACAGGGGGTGGCTACACCTTC.

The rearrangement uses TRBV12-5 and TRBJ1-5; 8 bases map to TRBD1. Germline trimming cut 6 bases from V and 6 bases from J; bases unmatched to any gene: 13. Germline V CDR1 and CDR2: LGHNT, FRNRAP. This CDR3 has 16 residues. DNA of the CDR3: TGTGCTAGTGGCCCCCCTGACAGGGGAAGGAGTCAGCCCCAGCATTTT. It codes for CASGPPDRGRSQPQHF.

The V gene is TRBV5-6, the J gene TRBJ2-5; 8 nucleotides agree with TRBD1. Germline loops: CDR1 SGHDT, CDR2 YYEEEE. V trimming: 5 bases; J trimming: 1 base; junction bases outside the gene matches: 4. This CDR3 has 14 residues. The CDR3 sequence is CASSTTGGQETQYF. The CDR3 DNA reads TGTGCCAGCAGTACAACAGGGGGCCAAGAGACCCAGTACTTC. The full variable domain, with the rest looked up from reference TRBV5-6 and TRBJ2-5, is DAGVTQSPTHLIKTRGQQVTLRCSPKSGHDTVSWYQQALGQGPQFIFQYYEEEERQRGNFPDRFSGHQFPNYSSELNVNALLLGDSALYLCASSTTGGQETQYFGPGTRLLVL.

The CDR3 reads CASGPRRDNPYSNQPQHF. CDR3 coding DNA: TGCGCCAGTGGACCGCGCCGGGACAACCCTTATAGCAATCAGCCCCAGCATTTT. This chain uses TRBV5-1 with TRBJ1-5, with D possibly matching TRBD1 (6 bases). The CDR3 has 18 residues. V was trimmed by 8 bases and J by 0 bases, leaving 24 bases between them. The V gene's germline CDR1 is SGHRS and CDR2 YFSETQ.

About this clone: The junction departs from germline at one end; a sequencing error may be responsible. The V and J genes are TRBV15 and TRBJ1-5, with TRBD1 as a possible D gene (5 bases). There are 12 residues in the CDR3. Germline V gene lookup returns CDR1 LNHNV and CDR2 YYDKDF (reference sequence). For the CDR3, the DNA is TGTGCCACCGGCAGGGATTTTGGGCCCCAGCATTTT. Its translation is CATGRDFGPQHF.

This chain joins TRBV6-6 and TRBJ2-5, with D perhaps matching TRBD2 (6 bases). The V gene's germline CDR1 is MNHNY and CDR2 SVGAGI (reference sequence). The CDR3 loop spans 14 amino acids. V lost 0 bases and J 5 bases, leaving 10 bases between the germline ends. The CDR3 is CASSYSGGVETQYF. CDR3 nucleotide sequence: TGTGCCAGCAGTTACTCAGGAGGGGTTGAGACCCAGTACTTC.

CDR3: CASKKGDSGTDTQYF. CDR3 sequence (DNA): TGTGCCAGCAAAAAAGGGGATAGCGGCACAGATACGCAGTATTTT. The rearrangement links TRBV7-2 to TRBJ2-3; D is perhaps TRBD1 or TRBD2 (5 bases each). Germline V gene data show CDR1 as SGHTA and CDR2 as FQGNSA. The ends were cut back, 7 bases at V and 1 base at J, with 15 bases in the middle. This CDR3 region has 15 residues.

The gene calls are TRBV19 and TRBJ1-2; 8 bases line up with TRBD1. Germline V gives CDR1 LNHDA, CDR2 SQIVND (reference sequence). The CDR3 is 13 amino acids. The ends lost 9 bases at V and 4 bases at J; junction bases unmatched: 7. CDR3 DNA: TGTGCCAGCAAATCAGGACAGGGCTATGGCTACACCTTC. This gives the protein CASKSGQGYGYTF.

The CDR3 here is CASSFGGGSYSNQPQHF. CDR3 in DNA: TGTGCCAGCAGCTTTGGAGGGGGGAGTTATAGCAATCAGCCCCAGCATTTT. The chain carries TRBV5-6 and TRBJ1-5; D may be TRBD1 (6 bases). From germline, CDR1 is SGHDT and CDR2 YYEEEE. V lost 2 bases and J lost 0, with 15 bases in between. The CDR3 has 17 residues.

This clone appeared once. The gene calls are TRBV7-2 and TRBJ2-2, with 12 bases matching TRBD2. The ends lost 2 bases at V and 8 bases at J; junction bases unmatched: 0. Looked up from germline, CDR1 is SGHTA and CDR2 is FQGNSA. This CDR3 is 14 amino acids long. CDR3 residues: CASSLTSGRGELFF. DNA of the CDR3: TGTGCCAGCAGCTTAACTAGCGGGAGGGGGGAGCTGTTTTTT.

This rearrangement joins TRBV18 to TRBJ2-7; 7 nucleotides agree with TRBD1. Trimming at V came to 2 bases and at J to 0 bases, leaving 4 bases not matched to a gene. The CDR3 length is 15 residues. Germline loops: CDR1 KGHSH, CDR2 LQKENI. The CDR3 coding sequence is TGTGCCAGCTCACCAAACCGGGACAGCTCCTACGAGCAGTACTTC. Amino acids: CASSPNRDSSYEQYF.

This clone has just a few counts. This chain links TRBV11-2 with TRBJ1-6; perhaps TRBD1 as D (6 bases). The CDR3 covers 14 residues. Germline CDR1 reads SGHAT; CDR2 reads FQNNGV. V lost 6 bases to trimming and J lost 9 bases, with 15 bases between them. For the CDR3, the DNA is TGTGCCAGCAGTGGGAGGGGGGGTGGTTCACCCCTCCACTTT. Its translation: CASSGRGGGSPLHF.

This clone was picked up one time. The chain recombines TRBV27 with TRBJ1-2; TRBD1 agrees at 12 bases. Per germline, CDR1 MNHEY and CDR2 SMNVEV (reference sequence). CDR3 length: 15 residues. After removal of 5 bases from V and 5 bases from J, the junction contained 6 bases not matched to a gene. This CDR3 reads CASSPGDRGLYGYTF. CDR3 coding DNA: TGTGCCAGCAGTCCGGGGGACAGGGGGCTGTATGGCTACACCTTC.

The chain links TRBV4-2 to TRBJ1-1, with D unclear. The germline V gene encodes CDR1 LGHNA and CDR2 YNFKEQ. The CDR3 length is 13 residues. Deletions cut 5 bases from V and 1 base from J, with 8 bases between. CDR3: CASSLRQNTEAFF. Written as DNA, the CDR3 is TGTGCCAGCAGCTTAAGACAGAACACTGAAGCTTTCTTT.

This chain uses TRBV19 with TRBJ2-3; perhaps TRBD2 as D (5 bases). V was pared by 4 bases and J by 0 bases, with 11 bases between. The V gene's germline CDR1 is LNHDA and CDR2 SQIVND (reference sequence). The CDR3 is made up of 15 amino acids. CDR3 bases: TGTGCCAGTAGTAGGCGAGCGGCCAGCACAGATACGCAGTATTTT. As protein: CASSRRAASTDTQYF.

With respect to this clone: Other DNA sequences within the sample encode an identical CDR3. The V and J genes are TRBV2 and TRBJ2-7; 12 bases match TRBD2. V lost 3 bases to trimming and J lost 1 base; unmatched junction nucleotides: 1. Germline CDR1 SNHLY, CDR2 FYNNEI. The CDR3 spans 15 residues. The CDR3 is CASSEGLAGSYEQYF. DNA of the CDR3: TGTGCCAGCAGTGAGGGACTAGCGGGTTCCTACGAGCAGTACTTC. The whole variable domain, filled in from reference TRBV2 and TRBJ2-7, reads EPEVTQTPSHQVTQMGQEVILRCVPISNHLYFYWYRQILGQKVEFLVSFYNNEISEKSEIFDDQFSVERPDGSNFTLKIRSTKLEDSAMYFCASSEGLAGSYEQYFGPGTRLTVT.

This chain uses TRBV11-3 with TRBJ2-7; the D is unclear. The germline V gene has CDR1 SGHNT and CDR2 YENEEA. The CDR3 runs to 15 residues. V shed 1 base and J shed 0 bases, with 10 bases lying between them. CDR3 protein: CASSLAVMGSYEQYF. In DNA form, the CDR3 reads TGTGCCAGCAGCTTAGCAGTAATGGGCTCCTACGAGCAGTACTTC.

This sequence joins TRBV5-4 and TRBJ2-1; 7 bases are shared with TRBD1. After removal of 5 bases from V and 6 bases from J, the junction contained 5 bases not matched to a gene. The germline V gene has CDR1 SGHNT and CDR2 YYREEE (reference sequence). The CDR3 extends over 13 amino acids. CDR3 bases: TGTGCCAGCAGAGCCCCAGGGGGCAATGAGCAGTTCTTC. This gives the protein CASRAPGGNEQFF.

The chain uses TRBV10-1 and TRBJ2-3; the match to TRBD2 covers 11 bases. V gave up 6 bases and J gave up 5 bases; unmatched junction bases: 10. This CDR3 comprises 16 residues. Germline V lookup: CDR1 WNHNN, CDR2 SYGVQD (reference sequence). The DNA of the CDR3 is TGCGCCAGCAGCCCTATAGCGGGAGGGCCTGGAGATACGCAGTATTTT. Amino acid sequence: CASSPIAGGPGDTQYF.

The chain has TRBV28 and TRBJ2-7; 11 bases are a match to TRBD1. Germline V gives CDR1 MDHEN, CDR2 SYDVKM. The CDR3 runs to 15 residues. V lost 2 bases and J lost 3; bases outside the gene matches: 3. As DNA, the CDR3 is TGTGCCAGCAGTTTACCGGGACAGGGGGTCTACGAGCAGTACTTC. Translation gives CASSLPGQGVYEQYF.

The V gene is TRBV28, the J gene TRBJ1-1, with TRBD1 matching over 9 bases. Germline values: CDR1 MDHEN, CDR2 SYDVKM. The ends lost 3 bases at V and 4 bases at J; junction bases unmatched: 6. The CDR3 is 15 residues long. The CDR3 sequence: CASSFMTGGITEAFF. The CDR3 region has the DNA TGTGCCAGCAGTTTCATGACAGGGGGTATCACTGAAGCTTTCTTT. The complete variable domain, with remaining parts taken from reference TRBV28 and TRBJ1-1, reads DVKVTQSSRYLVKRTGEKVFLECVQDMDHENMFWYRQDPGLGLRLIYFSYDVKMKEKGDIPEGYSVSREKKERFSLILESASTNQTSMYLCASSFMTGGITEAFFGQGTRLTVV.

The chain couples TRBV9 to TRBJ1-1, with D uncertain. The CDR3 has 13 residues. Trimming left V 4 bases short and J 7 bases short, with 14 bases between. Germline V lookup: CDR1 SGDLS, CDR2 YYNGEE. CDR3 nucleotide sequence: TGTGCCAGCAGCCCCCGCGGGAGGAGTGAAGCTTTCTTT. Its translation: CASSPRGRSEAFF. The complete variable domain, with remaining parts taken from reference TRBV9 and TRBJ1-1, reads DSGVTQTPKHLITATGQRVTLRCSPRSGDLSVYWYQQSLDQGLQFLIQYYNGEERAKGNILERFSAQQFPDLHSELNLSSLELGDSALYFCASSPRGRSEAFFGQGTRLTVV.

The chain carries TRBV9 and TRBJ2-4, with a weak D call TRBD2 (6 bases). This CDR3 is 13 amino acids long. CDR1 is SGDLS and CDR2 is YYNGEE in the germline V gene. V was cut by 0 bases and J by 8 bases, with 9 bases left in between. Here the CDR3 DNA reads TGTGCCAGCAGCGTAGCCGGGGAGGACATTCAGTACTTC. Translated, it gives CASSVAGEDIQYF.

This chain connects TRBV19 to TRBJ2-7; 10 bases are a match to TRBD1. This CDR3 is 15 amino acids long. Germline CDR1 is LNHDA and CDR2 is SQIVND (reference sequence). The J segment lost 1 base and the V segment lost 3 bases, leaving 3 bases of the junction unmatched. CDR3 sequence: CASSILGQGSYEQYF. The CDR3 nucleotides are TGTGCCAGTAGTATTCTGGGACAGGGGTCCTACGAGCAGTACTTC.